A single sample is the source of the 23 T cell receptor beta chains below, sequenced in a study of blood T cells in healthy people across ages. A second 7 to 11 cycle PCR used barcoded and J-beta primers. Each CDR3 protein gets one entry after TCRdb re-called the 5' RACE reads with MiXCR. The table has about 640,000 distinct CDR3 sequences, roughly three fifths seen once. The sample consisted of blood. All receptors come from a man aged 55 to 69 in good health.

The chain couples TRBV6-5 to TRBJ2-5; 10 bases map to TRBD1. The V segment lost 4 bases and the J segment 4 bases; nucleotides outside the gene matches: 6. The CDR3 contains 15 residues. Germline V gene data show CDR1 as MNHEY and CDR2 as SVGAGI. The CDR3 region is CASSWRTGGRETQYF. The CDR3 DNA follows: TGTGCCAGCAGTTGGCGGACAGGGGGAAGAGAGACCCAGTACTTC.

The chain couples TRBV7-2 to TRBJ1-5, with 7 bases identical to TRBD1. The CDR3 has 16 amino acids. V gave up 5 bases and J gave up 3 bases; unmatched junction bases: 10. Germline CDR1 and CDR2: SGHTA and FQGNSA. CDR3 loop: CASSVTGTAVNQPQHF. DNA of the CDR3: TGTGCCAGCAGCGTAACCGGGACAGCGGTCAATCAGCCCCAGCATTTT.

This clonotype was counted only a few times. The CDR3 loop reads CASRHATMGSIEETQYF. The DNA for the CDR3 is TGCGCCAGCAGACACGCTACCATGGGCTCAATAGAAGAGACCCAGTACTTC. The rearrangement joins TRBV5-1 to TRBJ2-5; D unclear. Germline V gene data show CDR1 as SGHRS and CDR2 as YFSETQ. The CDR3 consists of 17 residues. Trimming left V 5 bases short and J 3 bases short, with 23 bases between.

The chain is built from TRBV7-6 and TRBJ2-1; D gene unclear. The DNA end lines up better with TRBJ2-7; the J call may be wrong. CDR1 and CDR2 (germline): SGHVS, FNYEAQ. The CDR3 sequence is 14 residues long. This chain's CDR3 is CASSLVAQPYEQYF. The CDR3 DNA reads TGTGCCAGCAGCTTAGTGGCACAGCCTTACGAGCAGTACTTC.

This clonotype came up a few times. The chain couples TRBV28 to TRBJ1-6; 10 bases agree with TRBD1. The CDR3 contains 13 residues. V lost 8 bases and J lost 10; bases outside the gene matches: 5. Germline loops: CDR1 MDHEN, CDR2 SYDVKM. CDR3: CASGQGVGSPLHF. Here the CDR3 DNA reads TGTGCCAGCGGACAGGGGGTAGGATCACCCCTCCACTTT. Full variable domain (outside the CDR3, taken from reference TRBV28 and TRBJ1-6): DVKVTQSSRYLVKRTGEKVFLECVQDMDHENMFWYRQDPGLGLRLIYFSYDVKMKEKGDIPEGYSVSREKKERFSLILESASTNQTSMYLCASGQGVGSPLHFGNGTRLTVT.

The chain uses TRBV28 and TRBJ2-7; 11 nucleotides align to TRBD2. CDR1 and CDR2 (germline): MDHEN, SYDVKM. The CDR3 runs to 19 residues. J gave up 3 bases and V 3 bases, and 16 bases lay outside the gene matches. The CDR3 is CASSFTLRMGTSGIYEQYF. The CDR3 DNA reads TGTGCCAGCAGTTTCACCCTCCGCATGGGGACTAGCGGAATCTACGAGCAGTACTTC.

This clonotype was seen only once. This chain connects TRBV5-1 to TRBJ1-1; TRBD1 might be the D (5 bases). CDR1 is SGHRS and CDR2 is YFSETQ in the germline V gene. Trimming cost V 0 bases and J 5 bases, with 11 bases left between them. This CDR3 comprises 14 residues. The CDR3 spells CASSLDGGRTEAFF. In DNA form, the CDR3 reads TGCGCCAGCAGCTTGGACGGGGGTAGGACTGAAGCTTTCTTT.

This rearrangement joins TRBV5-5 to TRBJ2-5, with D possibly being TRBD1 (5 bases). The CDR3 loop spans 17 amino acids. V was pared by 4 bases and J by 4 bases, with 23 bases between. Germline CDR1 reads SGHKS; CDR2 reads YYEKEE (reference sequence). CDR3 DNA: TGTGCCAGCAGCACAGTTTGGGGCGCGCGAGATCGAGAGACCCAGTACTTC. Protein product: CASSTVWGARDRETQYF.

This chain joins TRBV28 and TRBJ2-5; tentatively, D is TRBD1 or TRBD2 (5 bases each). V lost 4 bases and J lost 5, with 14 bases in between. This CDR3 spans 14 amino acids. The germline gives CDR1 MDHEN, CDR2 SYDVKM. CDR3 protein: CASSSRGREETQYF. The CDR3 DNA reads as TGTGCCAGCAGTTCCCGGGGCAGGGAGGAGACCCAGTACTTC.

This clonotype was seen a few times. The J gene is TRBJ1-2, the V gene TRBV7-9, with TRBD1 as a possible D gene (6 bases). Between the trimmed V and J ends, which lost 3 bases and 0 bases, there was a span of 11 bases. In germline, CDR1 is SEHNR, CDR2 FQNEAQ (reference sequence). The CDR3 is 15 amino acids. CDR3 coding DNA: TGTGCCAGCAGCTTCGGGGGCCAAGCTAACTATGGCTACACCTTC. Translating it yields CASSFGGQANYGYTF.

This clonotype was seen only once. V gene TRBV27 combines with J gene TRBJ1-2; 8 bases align to TRBD1. From germline, CDR1 is MNHEY and CDR2 SMNVEV (reference sequence). After removal of 5 bases from V and 8 bases from J, the junction contained 10 bases not matched to a gene. The CDR3 is 14 residues long. CDR3 in DNA: TGTGCCAGCAGTGCCCCGGACAGGGTTGGCGGCTACACCTTC. Translation: CASSAPDRVGGYTF.

This clonotype was detected only a few times. The V and J genes are TRBV6-1 and TRBJ2-1; TRBD1 is a possible D gene (6 bases). The CDR3 loop spans 15 amino acids. V lost 4 bases and J 7 bases, leaving 17 bases between the germline ends. Per the germline V gene, CDR1 is MNHNS and CDR2 is SASEGT. The CDR3 loop reads CASSAQGSQMNEQFF. DNA of the CDR3: TGTGCCAGCAGTGCACAGGGATCCCAGATGAATGAGCAGTTCTTC.

The V call is TRBV6-5, the J call TRBJ2-3; 7 bases line up with TRBD1. The CDR3 contains 15 residues. The germline V gene has CDR1 MNHEY and CDR2 SVGAGI. The J segment lost 0 bases and the V segment lost 4 bases, leaving 4 bases of the junction unmatched. In nucleotides, the CDR3 is TGTGCCAGCAGTTTTTGGACAGGCAGCACAGATACGCAGTATTTT. Amino acid sequence: CASSFWTGSTDTQYF.

V usage is TRBV3-1 and J usage is TRBJ2-7; 8 nucleotides agree with TRBD2. Germline CDR1 is LGHDT and CDR2 is YNNKEL (reference sequence). This CDR3 has 15 amino acids. With V trimmed by 1 base and J by 7 bases, 9 bases remained unmatched. In DNA form, the CDR3 reads TGTGCCAGCAGCCAAGGGACTAGCTGGGCCGGGGAGCAGTACTTC. Translated: CASSQGTSWAGEQYF.

This clonotype has more than one count but fewer than ten. The chain combines TRBV29-1 with TRBJ2-1; no clear D gene. The J call is doubtful: the DNA matches TRBJ2-7 better. The V gene's germline CDR1 is SQVTM and CDR2 ANQGSEA. The CDR3 loop spans 13 amino acids. The CDR3 DNA sequence: TGCAGCGTTGAAGATCTTCGCCAGCCGGAGCAGTACTTC. The encoded protein is CSVEDLRQPEQYF.

The rearrangement joins TRBV20-1 to TRBJ2-3; 11 bases are shared with TRBD2. Germline V gives CDR1 DFQATT, CDR2 SNEGSKA (reference sequence). This CDR3 has 15 residues. V dropped 5 bases and J dropped 2; count of bases not matched to a gene: 6. The CDR3 here is CSAEALAGVTDTQYF. In DNA, the CDR3 is TGCAGTGCTGAAGCACTAGCGGGGGTCACAGATACGCAGTATTTT.

The V gene is TRBV12-3 or TRBV12-4, the J gene TRBJ2-5; the D gene is possibly TRBD1 (6 bases). This CDR3 comprises 12 residues. Trimming cost V 4 bases and J 9 bases, with 12 bases left between them. CDR3 sequence (DNA): TGTGCCAGCAGTTCCCCCCCAGGGGCCCAGTACTTC. Its translation is CASSSPPGAQYF.

This sequence joins TRBV5-1 and TRBJ1-5; D call uncertain. From germline, CDR1 is SGHRS and CDR2 YFSETQ. V lost 0 bases to trimming and J lost 7 bases, with 14 bases between them. This CDR3 is 15 amino acids long. The CDR3 loop reads CASSLDRGMGQPQHF. CDR3 nucleotide sequence: TGCGCCAGCAGCTTGGATCGAGGTATGGGGCAGCCCCAGCATTTT.

CDR3 loop: CSARKTGTLEAFF. The CDR3 DNA follows: TGCAGTGCTAGGAAAACAGGGACCCTTGAAGCTTTCTTT. This rearrangement joins TRBV20-1 to TRBJ1-1, with D perhaps matching TRBD1 (6 bases). V was shortened by 3 bases and J by 7 bases, with 15 bases between the two germline ends. This CDR3 contains 13 residues. Per the germline V gene, CDR1 is DFQATT and CDR2 is SNEGSKA (reference sequence).

The chain uses TRBV7-4 and TRBJ2-7; D unclear. The V end was cut by 7 bases, the J end by 1 base, with 14 bases between. The CDR3 length is 14 residues. In germline, CDR1 is SGHVT, CDR2 SQSDAQ. CDR3 coding DNA: TGTGCCAGCACCCTAGAAGCAGGATCCTACGAGCAGTACTTC. It encodes CASTLEAGSYEQYF.

The chain links TRBV2 to TRBJ2-5; 7 bases are a match to TRBD1. This CDR3 spans 16 amino acids. Trimming removed 0 bases from V and 2 bases from J; junction bases left unmatched: 6. Germline V gene sequence: CDR1 SNHLY, CDR2 FYNNEI. This chain's CDR3 is CASSEALGTVQETQYF. CDR3 in DNA: TGTGCCAGCAGTGAAGCGCTCGGGACAGTTCAAGAGACCCAGTACTTC.

This clonotype was observed a few times. This sequence joins TRBV5-1 and TRBJ2-6; D unclear. CDR3 size: 17 residues. Germline-derived CDR1 and CDR2 are SGHRS and YFSETQ. Deletions cut 0 bases from V and 0 bases from J, with 10 bases between. CDR3: CASSLGVRLSGANVLTF. DNA for the CDR3: TGCGCCAGCAGCTTGGGTGTGCGTCTCTCTGGGGCCAACGTCCTGACTTTC.

This clonotype has just one count. V is TRBV6-5 and J is TRBJ2-4; D is perhaps TRBD2 (5 bases). The DNA end lines up better with TRBJ2-7; the J call may be wrong. The CDR3 is made up of 13 amino acids. CDR1 is MNHEY, CDR2 SVGAGI, per germline. CDR3 DNA: TGTGCCAGCAGCCCCCCGGGGAAGAGCGAGCAGTACTTC. Translating gives CASSPPGKSEQYF.